Presented here are 26 T cell receptor beta chains from one specimen sequenced in a study of regulatory T cells in long-lasting Graves disease. Libraries of TCR beta came from iRepertoire HTBI primers plus Arm-PCR of CDR3 regions. TCRdb used MiXCR to reprocess the multiplex PCR reads, holding one entry per CDR3 protein. This table holds about 420,000 distinct CDR3 sequences, about 15% found once. Documented time point: newly diagnosed GD, antithyroid drugs for less than 3 months. Scientists built the TCR library using RNA that was extracted from PBMCs. In addition, the sample was reused for a study of T cells in Graves' hyperthyroidism and ophthalmopathy.

The sample here was peripheral blood mononuclear cells (PBMCs), taken at new diagnosis, from a patient treated with antithyroid drugs. Source of these receptors: a woman aged 18-29 years with Graves disease.

This rearrangement joins TRBV5-1 to TRBJ2-2; TRBD2 matches at 10 bases. The CDR3 sequence is 18 residues long. V shed 0 bases, J shed 0 bases, and the junction held 5 bases outside the gene matches. In germline, CDR1 is SGHRS, CDR2 YFSETQ. The CDR3 coding sequence is TGCGCCAGCAGCTTGGCCCCTGGACTAGCGGCGAACACCGGGGAGCTGTTTTTT. This codes for CASSLAPGLAANTGELFF.

As regards this clonotype: This could be a read error, since a much larger clone is one nucleotide away. V usage is TRBV28 and J usage is TRBJ2-3; 8 bases agree with TRBD2. The length of the CDR3 is 15 residues. Germline values: CDR1 MDHEN, CDR2 SYDVKM. CDR3 DNA sequence: TGTGCCAGCATCCGGGGGGGTAAGGGAGCAGATGCGCAGTATTTT. It codes for CASIRGGKGADAQYF.

Remarks on this clonotype: This may be a read error, as it is one base from a much larger clone. The chain employs TRBV7-2 and TRBJ2-4, with a tentative D call TRBD2 (6 bases). CDR1 is SGHTA and CDR2 is FQGNSA in the germline V gene. The length of the CDR3 is 12 residues. The CDR3 loop reads CAGSIQRDIQYF. CDR3 sequence (DNA): TGTGCCGGCAGCATTCAGCGGGACATTCAGTACTTC.

The chain recombines TRBV27 with TRBJ2-1; weak D call: TRBD2 (7 bases). The CDR3 is 18 amino acids. Trimming cost V 5 bases and J 2 bases, with 22 bases left between them. CDR1 is MNHEY and CDR2 is SMNVEV in the germline V gene (reference sequence). Here the CDR3 reads CASSLIPGAGVAYNEQFF. The CDR3 DNA reads TGTGCCAGCAGTCTAATCCCAGGGGCGGGAGTAGCCTACAATGAGCAGTTCTTC.

The chain is built from TRBV9 and TRBJ2-7; D is tentatively TRBD1 or TRBD2 (5 bases each). The CDR3 consists of 14 residues. The germline V gene encodes CDR1 SGDLS and CDR2 YYNGEE. Trimming took off 4 bases at V and 2 bases at J, with 13 bases between the two ends. The CDR3: CASSPPGDPYEQYF. The CDR3 DNA follows: TGTGCCAGCAGCCCTCCCGGGGACCCCTACGAGCAGTACTTC.

The chain is built from TRBV20-1 and TRBJ2-7; possibly TRBD2 for D (5 bases). Germline-derived CDR1 and CDR2 are DFQATT and SNEGSKA (reference sequence). V lost 3 bases and J lost 3, with 15 bases in between. This CDR3 region has 14 residues. DNA of the CDR3: TGCAGTGCTAGTCATCCCGGGGTAAACTACGAGCAGTACTTC. It specifies CSASHPGVNYEQYF.

This clonotype was counted only a few times. This clone may be a read error of a much larger clone one base away. The chain is built from TRBV6-2 or TRBV6-3 and TRBJ2-5; D is possibly TRBD1 (5 bases). The CDR3 contains 14 residues. The V gene lost 5 bases and the J gene lost 4 bases, with 14 bases spanning the gap. The germline gives CDR1 MNHEY, CDR2 SVGEGT. Here the CDR3 DNA reads TGTGCCAGCAGTGGACGGGCAGGGTTAGAGACCCAGTACTTC. It codes for CASSGRAGLETQYF.

In the case of this clonotype: It is likely a read error: a sequence one base away is far more abundant. The rearrangement uses TRBV27 and TRBJ2-4, with 8 bases identical to TRBD2. TRBJ2-1 explains the end of the DNA better; the J call may be wrong. Per the germline V gene, CDR1 is MNHEY and CDR2 is SMNVEV (reference sequence). CDR3 length equals 16 residues. CDR3 region: CASSLRGTRGFNGQFF. In DNA, the CDR3 is TGTGCCAGCAGTTTACGCGGGACTAGGGGGTTCAATGGGCAGTTCTTC.

This clonotype was counted only a few times. V is TRBV27 and J is TRBJ1-6, with 7 bases matching TRBD1. The J segment lost 7 bases and the V segment lost 6 bases, leaving 9 bases of the junction unmatched. CDR1 is MNHEY and CDR2 is SMNVEV in the germline V gene (reference sequence). The CDR3 covers 15 residues. CDR3 sequence: CASSPTDRANSPLHF. DNA of the CDR3: TGTGCCAGCAGCCCCACTGACAGGGCAAATTCACCCCTCCACTTT.

A note on this clonotype: A much larger clone is a single base away; this may be a read error. This chain connects TRBV5-1 to TRBJ2-1, with 10 bases identical to TRBD2. The V gene's germline CDR1 is SGHRS and CDR2 YFSETQ. The CDR3 is made up of 16 amino acids. CDR3 nucleotides: TGCGCCAGCAGCTCCCAAGCGGGAGGGCCGTACAATGAGCCGTTCTTC. Protein: CASSSQAGGPYNEPFF.

This clonotype turned up a few times. The chain has TRBV29-1 and TRBJ1-1; no clear D. CDR1 is SQVTM, CDR2 ANQGSEA, per germline. CDR3 length: 14 amino acids. Trimming cost V 4 bases and J 1 base, with 13 bases left between them. CDR3 residues: CSVAQTSKNTEAFF. CDR3 nucleotides: TGCAGCGTTGCCCAGACGTCAAAGAACACTGAAGCTTTCTTT.

The V call is TRBV2, the J call TRBJ2-2; D remains ambiguous. CDR1 and CDR2 from the germline V gene are SNHLY and FYNNEI. Trimming cost V 6 bases and J 7 bases, with 9 bases left between them. The CDR3 is made up of 12 amino acids. CDR3: CASRLFVGELFF. For the CDR3, the DNA is TGTGCCAGCAGACTCTTTGTCGGGGAGCTGTTTTTT. The variable domain in full, completed from reference TRBV2 and TRBJ2-2, reads EPEVTQTPSHQVTQMGQEVILRCVPISNHLYFYWYRQILGQKVEFLVSFYNNEISEKSEIFDDQFSVERPDGSNFTLKIRSTKLEDSAMYFCASRLFVGELFFGEGSRLTVL.

This chain joins TRBV28 and TRBJ2-1; TRBD1 is a possible D gene (7 bases). Trimming left V 6 bases short and J 9 bases short, with 24 bases between. In germline, CDR1 is MDHEN, CDR2 SYDVKM. This CDR3 contains 16 residues. The CDR3 DNA reads as TGTGCCAGCAGCACCCGCCTCAGGGGGGCCGGAGGTGAGCAGTTCTTC. It encodes CASSTRLRGAGGEQFF.

This clonotype was detected only a few times. The chain couples TRBV5-6 to TRBJ2-4; D is unresolved. The CDR3 runs 15 residues. V gave up 0 bases and J gave up 0 bases, with 7 bases separating them. Germline CDR1 is SGHDT and CDR2 is YYEEEE. Written as DNA, the CDR3 is TGTGCCAGCAGCTTGGAGTCCATAGCCAAAAACATTCAGTACTTC. It codes for CASSLESIAKNIQYF.

In this sample, this clonotype turned up many times. The chain employs TRBV6-5 and TRBJ2-7; D call uncertain. The CDR3 covers 14 residues. V was trimmed by 0 bases and J by 0 bases, leaving 6 bases between them. Germline V gene data show CDR1 as MNHEY and CDR2 as SVGAGI. The CDR3 is CASSYSYSSYEQYF. CDR3 in DNA: TGTGCCAGCAGTTACTCCTACAGCTCCTACGAGCAGTACTTC.

The chain is built from TRBV27 and TRBJ2-2; D unclear. CDR1 is MNHEY and CDR2 is SMNVEV in the germline V gene (reference sequence). This CDR3 is built from 15 residues. V was clipped by 5 bases and J by 1 base, with 11 bases between them. The CDR3 coding sequence is TGTGCCAGCAGTATTAGTCGAGGGAACACCGGGGAGCTGTTTTTT. Translation: CASSISRGNTGELFF.

This chain joins TRBV20-1 and TRBJ1-3, with D unclear. V lost 0 bases, J lost 0 bases, and 6 bases lay in between. Germline CDR1 is DFQATT and CDR2 is SNEGSKA (reference sequence). The CDR3 has 14 residues. The CDR3: CSARERSSGNTIYF. CDR3 DNA: TGCAGTGCTAGAGAACGGAGCTCTGGAAACACCATATATTTT.

The chain links TRBV6-2 or TRBV6-3 to TRBJ1-1; 9 bases line up with TRBD1. Germline assignment: CDR1 MNHEY and CDR2 SVGEGT. The CDR3 contains 14 residues. Trimming cost V 6 bases and J 1 base; bases outside gene matches: 3. CDR3 DNA sequence: TGTGCCAGCAGGGACAGGGGTGGGAACACTGAAGCTTTCTTT. It specifies CASRDRGGNTEAFF.

The chain is built from TRBV30 and TRBJ2-3, with 7 nucleotides matching TRBD1. J gave up 7 bases and V 2 bases, and 12 bases lay outside the gene matches. The CDR3 length is 15 residues. From germline, CDR1 is GTSNPN and CDR2 SVGIG (reference sequence). For the CDR3, the DNA is TGTGCCTGGAGTTCGACCGGGACAGCCTTTAATACGCAGTATTTT. Protein sequence: CAWSSTGTAFNTQYF. Full variable domain (rest looked up from reference TRBV30 and TRBJ2-3): SQTIHQWPATLVQPVGSPLSLECTVEGTSNPNLYWYRQAAGRGLQLLFYSVGIGQISSEVPQNLSASRPQDRQFILSSKKLLLSDSGFYLCAWSSTGTAFNTQYFGPGTRLTVL.

Remarks on this clonotype: The germline gene is not matched at one end of the junction; a read error may be the cause. This sequence joins TRBV5-1 and TRBJ2-4, with D possibly matching TRBD1 (5 bases). The CDR3 length is 14 residues. Per the germline V gene, CDR1 is SGHRS and CDR2 is YFSETQ. CDR3 sequence (DNA): TGCGCCAGCAGCCCGGGCGCCTACAGGAATGAGGAGTTCTTC. Translating gives CASSPGAYRNEEFF. The full variable domain, its missing parts supplied by reference TRBV5-1 and TRBJ2-4, is KAGVTQTPRYLIKTRGQQVTLSCSPISGHRSVSWYQQTPGQGLQFLFEYFSETQRNKGNFPGRFSGRQFSNSRSEMNVSTLELGDSALYLCASSPGAYRNEEFFGAGTRLSVL.

This clonotype was picked up many times. The rearrangement links TRBV27 to TRBJ2-7; 7 nucleotides agree with TRBD1. V lost 8 bases and J lost 3; bases outside the gene matches: 13. Germline CDR1 reads MNHEY; CDR2 reads SMNVEV (reference sequence). The CDR3 runs 15 residues. Here the CDR3 DNA reads TGTGCCAGCTCACCAGGGCAGGGGGTGGGCTACGAGCAGTACTTC. Amino acids: CASSPGQGVGYEQYF.

This clonotype was observed a handful of times. The chain has TRBV30 and TRBJ1-2; D call uncertain. The CDR3 totals 13 residues. CDR1 and CDR2 from the germline V gene are GTSNPN and SVGIG (reference sequence). The germline V and J ends were trimmed by 4 bases and 4 bases, with 13 bases remaining between them. The CDR3 spells CAWKVEGIYGYTF. In DNA form, the CDR3 reads TGTGCCTGGAAAGTGGAGGGCATCTATGGCTACACCTTC.

The sample holds many counts of this clonotype. This sequence joins TRBV30 and TRBJ2-5; 7 nucleotides match TRBD2. The CDR3 is 12 amino acids. Germline assignment: CDR1 GTSNPN and CDR2 SVGIG (reference sequence). The junction had 2 bases not matched to a gene; V was cut back by 5 bases and J by 2 bases. The CDR3 sequence: CAWGLGQETQYF. CDR3 nucleotides: TGTGCCTGGGGACTAGGACAAGAGACCCAGTACTTC.

The V gene is TRBV6-2 or TRBV6-3, the J gene TRBJ2-1; TRBD1 matches at 7 bases. The V gene's germline CDR1 is MNHEY and CDR2 SVGEGT. V was clipped by 0 bases and J by 3 bases; unmatched bases: 20. The CDR3 consists of 21 residues. The CDR3 DNA follows: TGTGCCAGCAGTTACTCGAATTCTGGGACAGAAGTCTTGGCTATCTACAATGAGCAGTTCTTC. The encoded protein is CASSYSNSGTEVLAIYNEQFF.

V usage is TRBV7-9 and J usage is TRBJ2-1; TRBD2 agrees at 8 bases. CDR1 SEHNR and CDR2 FQNEAQ come from the germline V gene (reference sequence). This CDR3 is 13 amino acids long. CDR3 nucleotides: TGTGCGCTCGGTGCTAGCGGGTACAATGAGCAGTTCTTC. Translation: CALGASGYNEQFF.

The gene calls are TRBV7-2 and TRBJ2-1; D possibly corresponds to TRBD2 (6 bases). Between the trimmed V and J ends, which lost 5 bases and 0 bases, there was a span of 14 bases. CDR3 length: 16 amino acids. Germline loops: CDR1 SGHTA, CDR2 FQGNSA. The CDR3 nucleotides read TGTGCCAGCAGCGCGGGACCAGACGTCTCCTACAATGAGCAGTTCTTC. Amino acid sequence: CASSAGPDVSYNEQFF.